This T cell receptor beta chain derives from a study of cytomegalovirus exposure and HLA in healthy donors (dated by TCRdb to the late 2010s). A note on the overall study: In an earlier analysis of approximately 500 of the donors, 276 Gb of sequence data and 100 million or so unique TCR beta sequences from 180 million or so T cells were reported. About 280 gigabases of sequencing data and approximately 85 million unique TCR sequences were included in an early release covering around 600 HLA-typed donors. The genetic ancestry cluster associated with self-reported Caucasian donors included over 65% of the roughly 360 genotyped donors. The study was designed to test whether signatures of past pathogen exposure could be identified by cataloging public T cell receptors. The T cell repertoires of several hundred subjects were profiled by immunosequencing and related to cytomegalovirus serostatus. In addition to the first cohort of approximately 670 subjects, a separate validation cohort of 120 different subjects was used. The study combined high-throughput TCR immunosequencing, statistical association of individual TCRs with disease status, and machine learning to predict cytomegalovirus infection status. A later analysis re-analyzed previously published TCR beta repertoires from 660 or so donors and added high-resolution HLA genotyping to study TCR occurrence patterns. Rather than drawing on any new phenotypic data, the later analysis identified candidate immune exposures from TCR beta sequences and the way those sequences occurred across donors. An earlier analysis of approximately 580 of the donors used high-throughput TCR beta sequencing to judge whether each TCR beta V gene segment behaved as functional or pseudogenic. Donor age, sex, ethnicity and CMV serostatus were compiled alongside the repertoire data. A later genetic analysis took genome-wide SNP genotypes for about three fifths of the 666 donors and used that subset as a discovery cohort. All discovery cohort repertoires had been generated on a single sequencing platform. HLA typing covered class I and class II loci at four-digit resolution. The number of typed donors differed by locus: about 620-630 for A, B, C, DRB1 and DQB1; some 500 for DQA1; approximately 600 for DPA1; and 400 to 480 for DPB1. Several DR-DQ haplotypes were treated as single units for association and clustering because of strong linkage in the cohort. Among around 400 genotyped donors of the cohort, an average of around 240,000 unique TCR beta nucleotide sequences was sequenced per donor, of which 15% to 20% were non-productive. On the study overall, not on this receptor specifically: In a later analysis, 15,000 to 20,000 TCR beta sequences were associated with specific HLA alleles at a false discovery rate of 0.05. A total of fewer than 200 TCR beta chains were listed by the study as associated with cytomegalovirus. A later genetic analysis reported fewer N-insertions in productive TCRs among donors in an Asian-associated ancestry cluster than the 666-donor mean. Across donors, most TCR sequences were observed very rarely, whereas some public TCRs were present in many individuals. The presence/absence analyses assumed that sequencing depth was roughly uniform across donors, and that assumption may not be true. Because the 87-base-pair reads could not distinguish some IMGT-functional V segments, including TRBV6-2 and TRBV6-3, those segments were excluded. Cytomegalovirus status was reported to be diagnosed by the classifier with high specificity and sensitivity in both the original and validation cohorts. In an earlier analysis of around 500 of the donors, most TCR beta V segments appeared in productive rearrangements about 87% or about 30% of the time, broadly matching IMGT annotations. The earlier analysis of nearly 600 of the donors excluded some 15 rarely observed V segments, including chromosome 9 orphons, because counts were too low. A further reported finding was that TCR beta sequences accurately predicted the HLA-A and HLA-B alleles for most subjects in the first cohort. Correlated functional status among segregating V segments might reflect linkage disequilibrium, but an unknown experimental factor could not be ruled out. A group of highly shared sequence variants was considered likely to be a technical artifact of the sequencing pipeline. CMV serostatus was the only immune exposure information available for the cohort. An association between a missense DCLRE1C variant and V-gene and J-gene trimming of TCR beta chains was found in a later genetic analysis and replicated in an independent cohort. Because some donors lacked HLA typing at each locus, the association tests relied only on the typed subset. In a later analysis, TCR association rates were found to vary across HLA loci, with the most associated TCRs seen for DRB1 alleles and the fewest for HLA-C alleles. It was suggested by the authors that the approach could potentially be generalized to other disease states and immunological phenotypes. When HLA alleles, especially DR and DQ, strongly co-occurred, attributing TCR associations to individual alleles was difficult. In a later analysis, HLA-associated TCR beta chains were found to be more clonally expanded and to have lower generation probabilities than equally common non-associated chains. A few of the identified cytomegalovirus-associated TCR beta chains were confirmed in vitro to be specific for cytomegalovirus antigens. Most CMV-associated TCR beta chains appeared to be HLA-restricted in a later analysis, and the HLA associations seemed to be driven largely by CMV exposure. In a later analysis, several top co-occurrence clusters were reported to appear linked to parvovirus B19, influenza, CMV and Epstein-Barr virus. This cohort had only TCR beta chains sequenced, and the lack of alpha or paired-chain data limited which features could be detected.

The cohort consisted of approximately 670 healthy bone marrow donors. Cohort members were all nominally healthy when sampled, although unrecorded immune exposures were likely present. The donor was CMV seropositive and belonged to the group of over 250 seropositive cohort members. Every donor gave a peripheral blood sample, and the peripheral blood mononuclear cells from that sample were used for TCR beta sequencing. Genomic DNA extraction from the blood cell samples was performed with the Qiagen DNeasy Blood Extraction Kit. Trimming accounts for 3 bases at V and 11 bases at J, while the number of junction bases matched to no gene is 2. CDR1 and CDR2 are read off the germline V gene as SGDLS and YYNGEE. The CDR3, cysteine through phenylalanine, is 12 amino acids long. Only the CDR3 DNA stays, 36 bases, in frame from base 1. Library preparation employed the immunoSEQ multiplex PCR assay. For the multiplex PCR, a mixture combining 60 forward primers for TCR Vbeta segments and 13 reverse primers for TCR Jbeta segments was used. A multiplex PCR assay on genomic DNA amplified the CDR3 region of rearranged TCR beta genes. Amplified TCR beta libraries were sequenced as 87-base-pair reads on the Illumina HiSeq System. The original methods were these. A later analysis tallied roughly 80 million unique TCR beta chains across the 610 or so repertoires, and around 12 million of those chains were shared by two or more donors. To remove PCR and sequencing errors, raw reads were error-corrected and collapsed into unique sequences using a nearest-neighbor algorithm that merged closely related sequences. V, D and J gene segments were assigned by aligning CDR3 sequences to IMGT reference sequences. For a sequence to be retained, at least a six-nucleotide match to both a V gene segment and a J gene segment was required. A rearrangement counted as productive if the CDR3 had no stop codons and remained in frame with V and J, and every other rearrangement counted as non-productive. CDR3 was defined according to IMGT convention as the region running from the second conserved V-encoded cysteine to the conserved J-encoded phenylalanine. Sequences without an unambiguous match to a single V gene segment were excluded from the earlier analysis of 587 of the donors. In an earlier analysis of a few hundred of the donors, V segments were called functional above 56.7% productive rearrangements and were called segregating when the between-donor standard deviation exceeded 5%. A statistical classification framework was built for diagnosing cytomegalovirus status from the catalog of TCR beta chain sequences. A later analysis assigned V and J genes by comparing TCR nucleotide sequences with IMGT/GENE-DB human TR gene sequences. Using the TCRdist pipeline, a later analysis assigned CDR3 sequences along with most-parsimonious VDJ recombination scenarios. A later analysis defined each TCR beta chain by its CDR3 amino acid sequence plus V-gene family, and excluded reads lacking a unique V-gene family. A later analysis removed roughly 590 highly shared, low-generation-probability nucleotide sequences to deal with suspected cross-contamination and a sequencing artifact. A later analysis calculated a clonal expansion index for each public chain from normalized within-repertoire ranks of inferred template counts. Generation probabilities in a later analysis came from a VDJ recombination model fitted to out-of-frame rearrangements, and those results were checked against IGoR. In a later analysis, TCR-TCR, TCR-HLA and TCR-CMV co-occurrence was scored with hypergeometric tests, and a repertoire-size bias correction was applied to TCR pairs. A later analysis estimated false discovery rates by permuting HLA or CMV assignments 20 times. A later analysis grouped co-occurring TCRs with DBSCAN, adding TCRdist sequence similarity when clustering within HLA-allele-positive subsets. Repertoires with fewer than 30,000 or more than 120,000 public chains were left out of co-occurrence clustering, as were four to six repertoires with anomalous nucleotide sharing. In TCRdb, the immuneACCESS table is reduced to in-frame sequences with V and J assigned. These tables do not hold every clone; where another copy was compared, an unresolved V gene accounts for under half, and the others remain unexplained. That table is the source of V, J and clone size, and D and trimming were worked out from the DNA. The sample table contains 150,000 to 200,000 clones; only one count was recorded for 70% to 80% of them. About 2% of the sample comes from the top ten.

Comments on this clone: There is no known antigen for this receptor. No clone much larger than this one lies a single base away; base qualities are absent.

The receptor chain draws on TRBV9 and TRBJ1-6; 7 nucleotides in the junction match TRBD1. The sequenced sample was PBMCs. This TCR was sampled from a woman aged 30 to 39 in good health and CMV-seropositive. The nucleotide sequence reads TGTGCCAGCAGCGGACAGGGCCCACCCCTCCACTTT. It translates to CASSGQGPPLHF.